A selection of T cell receptor beta chains follows, all from one sample in a study of T-cell memory formation after mild COVID-19. In TCRdb, the 5' RACE reads were re-called with MiXCR into one record per CDR3 protein. The sample carries 390,000 or so distinct CDR3 sequences, about 16% recorded once. The source material was PBMCs or a T cell subset sorted from them (not recorded which). Every receptor here comes from a man aged 18 to 35 who had mild COVID-19 (a few samples of this study predate the infection). Cell type and time point are not known. CDR3s include the opening cysteine and the closing phenylalanine or tryptophan. A D gene is named only where the DNA matches it firmly. Size values are once, few and many counts, or a class for expanded clones, and some rows have none.

clone size	D gene	J gene	CDR3 length	V gene	CDR3 protein	CDR3 DNA
-	-	TRBJ2-7	14	TRBV7-2	CASSLTGNGYEQYF	TGTGCCAGCAGCTTAACCGGGAACGGCTACGAGCAGTACTTC
-	-	TRBJ2-1	16	TRBV5-1	CASSWDRYRVDNEQFF	TGCGCCAGCAGCTGGGACCGTTACAGGGTAGACAATGAGCAGTTCTTC
many	TRBD2	TRBJ2-7	14	TRBV7-2	CASSFNAGGNEQYF	TGTGCCAGCAGCTTTAACGCGGGGGGGAACGAGCAGTACTTC
few	-	TRBJ2-7	12	TRBV12-3/TRBV12-4	CASSLGGGEQYF	TGTGCCAGCAGTTTAGGGGGAGGCGAGCAGTACTTC
few	TRBD1	TRBJ1-5	18	TRBV6-6	CASSYFAPGQGAKQPQHF	TGTGCCAGCAGTTATTTCGCCCCGGGACAGGGGGCGAAGCAGCCCCAGCATTTT
few	-	TRBJ2-1	17	TRBV7-3	CASSLGAGVSSYNEQFF	TGTGCCAGCAGCTTAGGTGCAGGGGTAAGCTCCTACAATGAGCAGTTCTTC
-	-	TRBJ1-1	13	TRBV12-3/TRBV12-4	CASSFRANTEAFF	TGTGCCAGCAGTTTCAGGGCTAACACTGAAGCTTTCTTT
few	-	TRBJ2-7	12	TRBV18	CASSPVSSEQYF	TGTGCCAGCTCACCTGTATCCTCCGAGCAGTACTTC
-	TRBD2	TRBJ2-7	14	TRBV20-1	CSAKIAGGSYEQYF	TGCAGTGCGAAAATAGCGGGGGGATCCTACGAGCAGTACTTC
few	-	TRBJ1-5	12	TRBV20-1	CSARYGNQPQHF	TGCAGTGCTAGATATGGAAATCAGCCCCAGCATTTT
few	TRBD1	TRBJ2-2	16	TRBV5-1	CASSFTGGADTGELFF	TGCGCCAGCAGCTTTACAGGGGGCGCGGACACCGGGGAGCTGTTTTTT
-	-	TRBJ2-1	14	TRBV7-8	CASSLVTSSDEQFF	TGTGCCAGCAGCTTAGTGACCTCTTCCGATGAGCAGTTCTTC
few	-	TRBJ2-4	14	TRBV6-2/TRBV6-3	CASSSGSGKNIQYF	TGTGCCAGCAGTTCTGGCAGCGGCAAAAACATTCAGTACTTC
few	-	TRBJ1-1	15	TRBV5-1	CASSLAGAEGTEAFF	TGCGCCAGCAGCTTGGCCGGAGCCGAGGGCACTGAAGCTTTCTTT
once	-	TRBJ2-3	17	TRBV6-2/TRBV6-3	CASSYVRGGEITDTQYF	TGTGCCAGCAGTTACGTCCGGGGCGGAGAGATCACAGATACGCAGTATTTT
-	TRBD2	TRBJ2-7	16	TRBV14	CASSHTSGVFPHEQYF	TGTGCCAGCAGCCACACTAGCGGGGTCTTCCCACACGAGCAGTACTTC
-	TRBD1	TRBJ1-5	12	TRBV20-1	CSAKTGEQPQHF	TGCAGTGCTAAGACAGGGGAGCAGCCCCAGCATTTT
few	-	TRBJ1-6	16	TRBV15	CATSRVPGGAGSPLHF	TGTGCCACCAGCAGAGTTCCGGGGGGGGCTGGGTCACCCCTCCACTTT
many	-	TRBJ2-2	15	TRBV7-6	CASSDAPVNTGELFF	TGTGCCAGCAGCGACGCACCGGTGAACACCGGGGAGCTGTTTTTT
-	TRBD1	TRBJ2-7	14	TRBV29-1	CSVGRQGTADEQYF	TGCAGCGTTGGAAGACAGGGGACGGCCGACGAGCAGTACTTC
-	-	TRBJ1-2	13	TRBV20-1	CSARDLVENGYTF	TGCAGTGCTAGAGATCTAGTAGAGAATGGCTACACCTTC
-	-	TRBJ2-2	15	TRBV7-2	CASIQQLGRTGELFF	TGTGCCAGCATCCAACAGCTGGGGCGCACCGGGGAGCTGTTTTTT
few	-	TRBJ1-2	14	TRBV20-1	CSASTNRDRNGYTF	TGCAGTGCTTCTACCAACAGGGATCGGAATGGCTACACCTTC
-	TRBD1	TRBJ1-5	14	TRBV19	CASSPGQFNQPQHF	TGTGCCAGTTCTCCGGGACAGTTCAATCAGCCCCAGCATTTT
-	-	TRBJ1-5	11	TRBV28	CASAEGQPQHF	TGTGCCAGCGCCGAGGGTCAGCCCCAGCATTTT
many	-	TRBJ1-5	12	TRBV7-2	CASSLSNQPQHF	TGTGCCAGCAGTTTAAGCAATCAGCCCCAGCATTTT
many	-	TRBJ2-1	16	TRBV7-6	CASSLVGGGGGMEQFF	TGTGCCAGCAGCTTAGTTGGTGGAGGGGGCGGAATGGAGCAGTTCTTC
once	-	TRBJ1-1	15	TRBV21-1	CASSKARGKNTEAFF	TGTGCCAGCAGCAAAGCGCGCGGGAAGAACACTGAAGCTTTCTTT
few	TRBD1	TRBJ1-1	18	TRBV7-9	CASQPFVFRDRGRTEAFF	TGTGCCAGCCAGCCCTTTGTATTTCGGGACAGGGGGCGGACTGAAGCTTTCTTT
-	TRBD1	TRBJ1-1	11	TRBV12-3/TRBV12-4	CASSLRGPAFF	TGTGCCAGCAGTTTAAGGGGGCCAGCTTTCTTT
-	-	TRBJ1-2	13	TRBV27	CASSFRSETSYTF	TGTGCCAGCAGTTTCAGATCCGAAACGAGCTACACCTTC
few	TRBD1	TRBJ1-1	17	TRBV5-1	CASSYGLTGGLGTEAFF	TGCGCCAGCAGCTACGGACTAACAGGGGGCCTAGGCACTGAAGCTTTCTTT
-	-	TRBJ2-2	13	TRBV7-3	CASSRDSPGELFF	TGTGCCAGCAGCCGCGACAGTCCCGGGGAGCTGTTTTTT
few	-	TRBJ1-6	16	TRBV12-3/TRBV12-4	CASSLKSISYNSPLHF	TGTGCCAGCAGTTTGAAATCGATCTCCTATAATTCACCCCTCCACTTT
-	-	TRBJ2-2	19	TRBV9	CASSDGKFRFPINTGELFF	TGTGCCAGCAGCGATGGTAAATTCAGGTTCCCAATTAACACCGGGGAGCTGTTTTTT
-	-	TRBJ1-2	10	TRBV29-1	CSVGSLGYTF	TGCAGCGTCGGCTCGTTGGGCTACACCTTC
few	TRBD2	TRBJ2-5	16	TRBV11-2	CASSFTRGGLQETQYF	TGTGCCAGCAGCTTCACTCGGGGGGGCCTCCAAGAGACCCAGTACTTC
-	TRBD1	TRBJ2-6	18	TRBV13	CASSPSTGVEPGANVLTF	TGTGCCAGCAGCCCATCGACAGGGGTTGAACCTGGGGCCAACGTCCTGACTTTC
few	-	TRBJ1-3	15	TRBV9	CASSVALSPGNTIYF	TGTGCCAGCAGCGTGGCCCTTAGTCCTGGAAACACCATATATTTT
-	-	TRBJ2-6	17	TRBV4-1	CASSPYRRGTGANVLTF	TGCGCCAGCAGCCCCTACAGGCGGGGAACTGGGGCCAACGTCCTGACTTTC
few	TRBD1	TRBJ2-2	16	TRBV7-9	CASIPRDRQTAGELFF	TGTGCCAGCATACCCCGGGACAGGCAAACGGCCGGGGAGCTGTTTTTT
-	TRBD2	TRBJ2-1	15	TRBV27	CASSSSGTRGSEQFF	TGTGCCAGCAGTTCTTCCGGGACTAGGGGCTCGGAGCAGTTCTTC
many	-	TRBJ1-2	14	TRBV24-1	CATQTNGALDGYTF	TGTGCCACTCAGACCAACGGGGCCTTGGATGGCTACACCTTC
-	-	TRBJ1-1	13	TRBV15	CATTWSAGTEAFF	TGTGCCACCACATGGTCGGCGGGGACTGAAGCTTTCTTT
-	-	TRBJ1-2	13	TRBV5-1	CASSIDTPYGYTF	TGCGCCAGCAGTATTGACACTCCCTATGGCTACACCTTC
many	TRBD1	TRBJ2-7	13	TRBV7-2	CASSSTGTYEQYF	TGTGCCAGCAGCTCGACAGGGACGTACGAGCAGTACTTC
few	-	TRBJ1-2	12	TRBV3-1	CASSQGSKGYTF	TGTGCCAGCAGCCAGGGGAGTAAAGGCTACACCTTC
-	-	TRBJ2-5	14	TRBV10-2	CASGDTPQQETQYF	TGCGCCAGCGGGGACACACCGCAGCAAGAGACCCAGTACTTC
-	TRBD1	TRBJ1-5	15	TRBV27	CASKAGTVTRQPQHF	TGTGCCAGCAAAGCCGGGACAGTGACCCGCCAGCCCCAGCATTTT
few	-	TRBJ2-2	15	TRBV29-1	CSVEDRRRRPGELFF	TGCAGCGTTGAAGACCGGAGGAGGAGGCCCGGGGAGCTGTTTTTT
-	-	TRBJ2-5	15	TRBV7-9	CASSLPQGLDETQYF	TGTGCCAGCAGCTTACCCCAGGGGTTGGACGAGACCCAGTACTTC
-	-	TRBJ2-6	16	TRBV12-3/TRBV12-4	CASSLFVGSGANVLTF	TGTGCCAGCAGTTTATTCGTAGGCTCTGGGGCCAACGTCCTGACTTTC
-	-	TRBJ2-3	14	TRBV20-1	CSAVPAGSTDTQYF	TGCAGTGCGGTCCCGGCGGGGAGCACAGATACGCAGTATTTT